The 32 T cell receptor beta chains presented below share a single source sample, sequenced in a study of TIL therapy for anti-PD-1-resistant metastatic lung cancer. Sequencing used immunoSEQ v3. The repertoire was sequenced with immunoSEQ multiplex PCR; TCRdb's copy has only in-frame clones and lacks some. Of tens of thousands of clones in the sample, about 63% were seen once. Time point described: pre-treatment sample, taken before nivolumab and TIL therapy. Tumor tissue came from excised metastases, mostly pleural nodules or supraclavicular lymph nodes. Here the sequenced sample was tumor tissue, taken at baseline. These receptor sequences come from a woman aged 30-79 years with non-small cell lung cancer.

V gene TRBV10-3 combines with J gene TRBJ2-7, with D hard to call. CDR1 is ENHRY and CDR2 is SYGVKD in the germline V gene. V lost 0 bases to trimming and J lost 6 bases, with 6 bases between them. CDR3 length equals 12 residues. CDR3 sequence: CAISESTREQYF. CDR3 coding DNA: TGTGCCATCAGTGAGTCGACTCGCGAGCAGTACTTC.

V and J are TRBV27 and TRBJ1-2; no clear D gene. V lost 0 bases and J lost 7, with 15 bases in between. This CDR3 comprises 15 residues. The germline gives CDR1 MNHEY, CDR2 SMNVEV (reference sequence). In nucleotides, the CDR3 is TGTGCCAGCAGTTTATCCCCTCAGGTTCGAAGTGGCTACACCTTC. Protein: CASSLSPQVRSGYTF.

The CDR3, as DNA: TGCGCCAGCAGCCAAGAAGGGGTCACTGAAGCTTTCTTT. This codes for CASSQEGVTEAFF. J is TRBJ1-1 and V is TRBV4-1; D might be TRBD1 (5 bases). Trimming shortened V by 0 bases and J by 4 bases, and 6 bases separated the two germline ends. The CDR3 loop spans 13 amino acids. The germline V gene has CDR1 MGHRA and CDR2 YSYEKL.

The chain links TRBV4-1 to TRBJ1-2, with D unclear. CDR3 length equals 11 residues. Trimming took 5 bases from V and 7 from J, leaving 8 bases between them. CDR1 and CDR2 from the germline V gene are MGHRA and YSYEKL. For the CDR3, the DNA is TGCGCCAGCAGCATCGGATCTGGCTACACCTTC. Translated: CASSIGSGYTF.

Only a few counts were recorded for this clone. This sequence joins TRBV27 and TRBJ2-7, with 11 bases fitting TRBD1. Germline CDR1 MNHEY, CDR2 SMNVEV (reference sequence). V trimming: 5 bases; J trimming: 7 bases; junction bases outside the gene matches: 13. The CDR3 is 16 residues long. CDR3 sequence reads: CASSVRGQGVLYEQYF. CDR3 DNA sequence: TGTGCCAGCAGTGTACGGGGACAGGGGGTTCTGTATGAGCAGTACTTC.

The chain carries TRBV2 and TRBJ2-2; D not certain. V was trimmed by 3 bases and J by 6 bases, leaving 8 bases between them. The CDR3 is 13 residues long. The V gene's germline CDR1 is SNHLY and CDR2 FYNNEI. The CDR3 bases are TGTGCCAGCAGTGATTGGAGTTCCGGGGAGCTGTTTTTT. Residues: CASSDWSSGELFF.

The V and J genes are TRBV11-2 and TRBJ2-5; D is possibly TRBD2 (6 bases). CDR3 length: 15 amino acids. The germline V and J ends were trimmed by 4 bases and 2 bases, with 14 bases remaining between them. Germline CDR1 SGHAT, CDR2 FQNNGV. The CDR3 nucleotides are TGTGCCAGCAGCTCAATAGCGGAACTGCAAGAGACCCAGTACTTC. It encodes CASSSIAELQETQYF.

The chain recombines TRBV5-4 with TRBJ2-3, with 10 bases aligning to TRBD2. Losses at the gene ends were 1 base for V and 3 bases for J; bases not matched to a gene: 5. This CDR3 has 16 amino acids. Germline assignment: CDR1 SGHNT and CDR2 YYREEE (reference sequence). For the CDR3, the DNA is TGTGCCAGCAGCTTGAAGCCTAGCGGGAGAACAGATACGCAGTATTTT. Translation: CASSLKPSGRTDTQYF.

The CDR3: CARTPLPLHTGELFF. The CDR3 DNA sequence: TGTGCCAGGACCCCCCTCCCGCTTCACACCGGGGAGCTGTTTTTT. The chain couples TRBV7-7 to TRBJ2-2; no firm D call. V was shortened by 9 bases and J by 3 bases, with 17 bases between the two germline ends. The CDR3 contains 15 residues. Germline values: CDR1 SSHAT, CDR2 FNYEAQ (reference sequence).

This CDR3 is CASSPPGGRLTDTQYF. In DNA form, the CDR3 reads TGTGCCAGCAGCCCACCGGGCGGGAGGTTGACAGATACGCAGTATTTT. The V call is TRBV7-2, the J call TRBJ2-3; 8 bases agree with TRBD2. V was clipped by 5 bases and J by 3 bases; unmatched bases: 10. This CDR3 contains 16 residues. The germline CDR1 and CDR2 sequences are SGHTA and FQGNSA. The entire variable domain, with the rest obtained from reference TRBV7-2 and TRBJ2-3, is as follows: GAGVSQSPSNKVTEKGKDVELRCDPISGHTALYWYRQSLGQGLEFLIYFQGNSAPDKSGLPSDRFSAERTGGSVSTLTIQRTQQEDSAVYLCASSPPGGRLTDTQYFGPGTRLTVL.

This clone was seen a few times. This chain joins TRBV7-2 and TRBJ1-1; no reliable D call. CDR1 SGHTA and CDR2 FQGNSA come from the germline V gene. V gave up 3 bases and J gave up 4 bases, with 9 bases separating them. This CDR3 spans 13 amino acids. The CDR3 DNA follows: TGTGCCAGCAGCTTTCAGTTTCGCACTGAAGCTTTCTTT. Translated: CASSFQFRTEAFF.

This chain links TRBV28 with TRBJ2-1; no definite D call. The CDR3 is made up of 11 amino acids. Trimming pared 8 bases from V and 7 bases from J, leaving 9 bases between. The germline V gene encodes CDR1 MDHEN and CDR2 SYDVKM. The CDR3 region is CASGVRNEQFF. The CDR3 region has the DNA TGTGCCAGCGGGGTTAGGAATGAGCAGTTCTTC. The full variable domain, with the rest looked up from reference TRBV28 and TRBJ2-1, is DVKVTQSSRYLVKRTGEKVFLECVQDMDHENMFWYRQDPGLGLRLIYFSYDVKMKEKGDIPEGYSVSREKKERFSLILESASTNQTSMYLCASGVRNEQFFGPGTRLTVL.

The rearrangement links TRBV5-1 to TRBJ2-3; 9 bases fit TRBD2. This CDR3 region has 14 residues. CDR1 SGHRS and CDR2 YFSETQ come from the germline V gene. With V trimmed by 1 base and J by 5 bases, 2 bases remained unmatched. The chain's CDR3 is CASSLPSGIDTQYF. DNA of the CDR3: TGCGCCAGCAGCTTGCCTAGCGGGATAGATACGCAGTATTTT.

This clone was counted a few times. The chain carries TRBV5-1 and TRBJ2-1, with 13 bases aligning to TRBD2. CDR1 and CDR2 from the germline V gene are SGHRS and YFSETQ. V lost 5 bases, J lost 0 bases, and 11 bases stayed unmatched. The CDR3 is 19 amino acids. For the CDR3, the DNA is TGCGCCAGCAGTTTCGGACTAGCGGGAGCCCCAACCTCCTACAATGAGCAGTTCTTC. This translates into CASSFGLAGAPTSYNEQFF.

The chain combines TRBV5-4 with TRBJ1-3; D uncertain. The CDR3 is 13 amino acids. Per the germline V gene, CDR1 is SGHNT and CDR2 is YYREEE (reference sequence). With 9 bases removed from V and 1 base from J, the gap between germline ends came to 11 bases. The CDR3 nucleotides are TGTGCCACCCACCTGGCTTCTGGAAACACCATATATTTT. It specifies CATHLASGNTIYF.

The V call is TRBV27, the J call TRBJ1-1; the match to TRBD1 covers 7 bases. CDR3 size: 15 residues. V lost 5 bases and J lost 0; bases outside the gene matches: 6. The germline CDR1 and CDR2 sequences are MNHEY and SMNVEV (reference sequence). CDR3 nucleotides: TGTGCCAGCAGTCAAGGGGGCCTCATGAACACTGAAGCTTTCTTT. The encoded protein is CASSQGGLMNTEAFF.

The CDR3 region has the DNA TGTGCCAGCAGCTTAGATGGGGGTGAAGGCAATCAGCCCCAGCATTTT. Amino acids: CASSLDGGEGNQPQHF. The V call is TRBV7-9, the J call TRBJ1-5; maybe TRBD1 (5 bases). Between the trimmed V and J ends, which lost 1 base and 2 bases, there was a span of 12 bases. Germline V gene sequence: CDR1 SEHNR, CDR2 FQNEAQ (reference sequence). The CDR3 sequence is 16 residues long.

The chain links TRBV4-1 to TRBJ2-3; maybe TRBD2 (6 bases). The CDR3 is 19 amino acids. Germline V gene data show CDR1 as MGHRA and CDR2 as YSYEKL. V was trimmed by 4 bases and J by 0 bases, leaving 23 bases between them. This CDR3 reads CASSPEGRGPPRSTDTQYF. CDR3 nucleotides: TGCGCCAGCAGCCCGGAGGGAAGGGGCCCTCCCCGTAGCACAGATACGCAGTATTTT.

V is TRBV7-8 and J is TRBJ2-7; 10 bases fit TRBD2. V was clipped by 1 base and J by 3 bases; unmatched bases: 3. Germline V gene sequence: CDR1 SGHVS, CDR2 FQNEAQ. The CDR3 sequence is 15 residues long. CDR3 sequence: CASSLGPSGSYEQYF. The CDR3 region has the DNA TGTGCCAGCAGCTTAGGCCCTAGCGGGAGCTACGAGCAGTACTTC.

The rearrangement links TRBV18 to TRBJ2-5; D possibly matches TRBD1 or TRBD2 (5 bases each). The CDR3 totals 13 residues. V gave up 5 bases and J gave up 5 bases, with 12 bases separating them. The germline gives CDR1 KGHSH, CDR2 LQKENI. The CDR3 nucleotides are TGTGCCAGCTCAACCACGGGACCTGAGACCCAGTACTTC. Translated, it gives CASSTTGPETQYF.

V is TRBV15 and J is TRBJ2-6, with D possibly being TRBD2 (6 bases). From germline, CDR1 is LNHNV and CDR2 YYDKDF (reference sequence). With 5 bases removed from V and 0 bases from J, the gap between germline ends came to 8 bases. The CDR3 spans 15 residues. This chain's CDR3 is CATSGDFSGANVLTF. CDR3 DNA: TGTGCCACCAGCGGGGACTTCTCTGGGGCCAACGTCCTGACTTTC.

This clone occurred a few times. The V call is TRBV5-6, the J call TRBJ2-1, with D hard to call. Germline CDR1 and CDR2: SGHDT and YYEEEE. The CDR3 runs 15 residues. Between the trimmed V and J ends, which lost 2 bases and 5 bases, there was a span of 14 bases. In DNA, the CDR3 is TGTGCCAGCAGCTTTGGTAGGGCCAACAACAATGAGCAGTTCTTC. Translating it yields CASSFGRANNNEQFF.

The chain combines TRBV27 with TRBJ2-2, with 12 positions matching TRBD2. The length of the CDR3 is 17 residues. Germline lookup yields CDR1 MNHEY and CDR2 SMNVEV (reference sequence). The junction had 4 bases not matched to a gene; V was cut back by 0 bases and J by 5 bases. The CDR3 loop is CASSLSRLAGVTGELFF. The CDR3 region has the DNA TGTGCCAGCAGTTTATCCCGACTAGCGGGAGTAACCGGGGAGCTGTTTTTT.

The chain carries TRBV11-2 and TRBJ2-7; no definite D call. V was cut by 6 bases and J by 4 bases, with 10 bases left in between. The CDR3 loop spans 12 amino acids. Germline values: CDR1 SGHAT, CDR2 FQNNGV. CDR3 DNA: TGTGCCAGCAGTCTGTCAAGGTACGAGCAGTACTTC. Translation: CASSLSRYEQYF.

A few counts support this clone. The V and J genes are TRBV6-6 and TRBJ1-2, with a possible D match to TRBD1 (6 bases). The germline CDR1 and CDR2 sequences are MNHNY and SVGAGI (reference sequence). The germline V and J ends were trimmed by 3 bases and 7 bases, with 15 bases remaining between them. The length of the CDR3 is 14 residues. Written as DNA, the CDR3 is TGTGCCAGCAGTTATGGGGACACTTCAGGTGGCTACACCTTC. Translated, it gives CASSYGDTSGGYTF.

The chain carries TRBV7-2 and TRBJ2-5; a weak D match, TRBD2 (6 bases). CDR3 length: 14 amino acids. V lost 5 bases and J 3 bases, leaving 13 bases between the germline ends. From germline, CDR1 is SGHTA and CDR2 FQGNSA. The CDR3 is CASSEGLVKETQYF. For the CDR3, the DNA is TGTGCCAGCAGCGAGGGACTCGTAAAAGAGACCCAGTACTTC.

The V call is TRBV30, the J call TRBJ1-1; no clear D. V lost 8 bases to trimming and J lost 1 base, with 14 bases between them. Per germline, CDR1 GTSNPN and CDR2 SVGIG (reference sequence). This CDR3 comprises 13 residues. CDR3 nucleotides: TGTGCCAGCTTTAGGGCCGCGAACACTGAAGCTTTCTTT. As protein: CASFRAANTEAFF.

This clone appeared once. The V gene is TRBV30, the J gene TRBJ1-5, with D possibly TRBD1 on 6 matching bases. This CDR3 contains 14 residues. Looked up from germline, CDR1 is GTSNPN and CDR2 is SVGIG (reference sequence). Trimming removed 0 bases at V and 1 base at J, with 7 bases between. The CDR3 sequence: CAWSVGGSNQPQHF. The CDR3 coding sequence is TGTGCCTGGAGTGTAGGGGGAAGCAATCAGCCCCAGCATTTT.

The gene calls are TRBV5-7 and TRBJ2-1; 15 nucleotides align to TRBD2. TRBV5-7 qualifies as an ORF whose function is uncertain. V lost 0 bases, J lost 5 bases, and 6 bases stayed unmatched. The CDR3 loop spans 18 amino acids. This chain's CDR3 is CASSLAGLAGGVHNEQFF. The CDR3 DNA reads TGTGCCAGCAGCTTGGCGGGACTAGCGGGAGGAGTCCACAATGAGCAGTTCTTC.

The V gene is TRBV5-1, the J gene TRBJ2-3; 10 bases align to TRBD2. After removal of 2 bases from V and 1 base from J, the junction contained 4 bases not matched to a gene. CDR3 size: 16 residues. Germline CDR1 is SGHRS and CDR2 is YFSETQ. The DNA for the CDR3 is TGCGCCAGCAGCTTAGCGGGAGGGTGGGGCACAGATACGCAGTATTTT. Protein sequence: CASSLAGGWGTDTQYF.

The CDR3 DNA sequence: TGTGCCAGCAGGGACTACCCCTACGAGCAGTACTTC. It codes for CASRDYPYEQYF. The V gene is TRBV6-1, the J gene TRBJ2-7; D possibly corresponds to TRBD2 (6 bases). The CDR3 sequence is 12 residues long. From germline, CDR1 is MNHNS and CDR2 SASEGT. Trimming pared 6 bases from V and 2 bases from J, leaving 8 bases between.

The rearrangement joins TRBV15 to TRBJ2-3; D is undetermined. Germline lookup yields CDR1 LNHNV and CDR2 YYDKDF (reference sequence). The CDR3 is 13 residues long. Trimming removed 8 bases at V and 2 bases at J, with 11 bases between. The DNA of the CDR3 is TGTGCCACCTGGGAACCAAACACAGATACGCAGTATTTT. Translation: CATWEPNTDTQYF.